This TCR beta chain was sequenced during a study of T cell changes during pregnancy in multiple sclerosis. Here immunoSEQ multiplex PCR was the method, and the copy in TCRdb shows in-frame clones only, minus some. Of more than 55,000 clones in the sample, 75% to 95% were seen once. The clonotype comes from a female donor in good health, enrolled as a control in a pregnancy study. Sequenced here: peripheral blood, sampled in the third trimester of pregnancy.

The CDR3 region has the DNA TGCAGCGCCGCCCGGACTTCAACCTACAATGAGCAGTTCTTC. Encoded protein: CSAARTSTYNEQFF. The chain uses TRBV29-1 and TRBJ2-1, with D possibly matching TRBD2 (5 bases). Trimming shortened V by 7 bases and J by 2 bases, and 15 bases separated the two germline ends. Germline CDR1 reads SQVTM; CDR2 reads ANQGSEA. This CDR3 is 14 amino acids long.